This note documents a single TCR beta chain sequence. Its matching antigen is unknown. The source of the sample is a study of cytomegalovirus exposure and HLA in healthy donors. Profiling relied on immunoSEQ multiplex PCR, and the TCRdb table lists in-frame clones only, not all of them. The sample carries some 150,000 clones, about 86% recorded once. Study-wide results and caveats: Overall, approximately 150 TCR beta chains were annotated as cytomegalovirus-associated.

The donors formed part of the approximately 130-subject validation cohort, distinct from the approximately 670-subject first cohort. Sequencing was performed on PBMCs. This TCR derives from a young man in good health and CMV-seropositive.

The CDR3 coding sequence is TGTGCTAGTGGTTTAATCGGAAAGGACGGGGTCACCGGGGAGCTGTTTTTT. This translates into CASGLIGKDGVTGELFF. The chain carries TRBV12-5 and TRBJ2-2, with D possibly being TRBD2 (5 bases). Germline V gene sequence: CDR1 LGHNT, CDR2 FRNRAP. The CDR3 totals 17 residues. V was trimmed by 3 bases and J by 4 bases, leaving 18 bases between them.